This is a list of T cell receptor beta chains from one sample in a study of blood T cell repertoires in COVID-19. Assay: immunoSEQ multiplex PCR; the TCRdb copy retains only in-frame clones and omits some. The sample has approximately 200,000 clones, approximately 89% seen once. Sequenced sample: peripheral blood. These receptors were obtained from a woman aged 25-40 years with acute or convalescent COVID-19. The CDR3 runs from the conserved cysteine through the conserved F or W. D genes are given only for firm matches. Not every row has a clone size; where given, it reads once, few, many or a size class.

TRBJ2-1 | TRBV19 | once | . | TGTGCCAGTAGTATAGATTTCGCCAGGGAGGAACAGTTCTTC | CASSIDFAREEQFF
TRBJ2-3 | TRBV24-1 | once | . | TGTGCCACCGGAGCGGAGGGCACAGATACGCAGTATTTT | CATGAEGTDTQYF
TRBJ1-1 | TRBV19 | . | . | TGTGCCAGTACCCTAACAGGCCGCGCTTTCTTT | CASTLTGRAFF
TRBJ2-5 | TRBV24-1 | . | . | TGTGCCACCAGTGATCGCAGGGATTTGGAGACCCAGTACTTC | CATSDRRDLETQYF
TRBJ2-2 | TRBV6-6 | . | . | TGTGCCAGCAGTTACAAGGGGTTCGACACCGGGGAGCTGTTTTTT | CASSYKGFDTGELFF
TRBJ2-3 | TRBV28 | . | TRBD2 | TGTGCCAGCAGTCCCACACAAAGCGGGAGTAGAAAGTATTTT | CASSPTQSGSRKYF
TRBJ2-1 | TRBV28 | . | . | TGTGCCAGCAGCATTCAAGGGGTCGGAGTATCGGCCTTGCAGTTCTTC | CASSIQGVGVSALQFF
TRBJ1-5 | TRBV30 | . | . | TGTGCCTGTGACAGCCAGAGCAATCAGCCCCAGCATTTT | CACDSQSNQPQHF
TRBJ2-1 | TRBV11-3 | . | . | TGTGCCAGCAGCTTGGGCAGGAACAATGAGCAGTTCTTC | CASSLGRNNEQFF
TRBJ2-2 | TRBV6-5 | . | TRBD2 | TGTGCCAGCAGCAGGACTAGCGGGAACACCGGGGAGCTGTTTTTT | CASSRTSGNTGELFF
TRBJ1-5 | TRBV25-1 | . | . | TGTGCCAGCAGTGGGCCGGGGGGCGAAAATCAGCCCCAGCATTTT | CASSGPGGENQPQHF
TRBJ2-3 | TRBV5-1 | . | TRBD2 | TGCGCCAGCAGCTTGGGGGCAGCGGGAGTCACAGATACGCAGTATTTT | CASSLGAAGVTDTQYF
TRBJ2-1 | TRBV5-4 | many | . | TGTGCCAGCAGCCTTACTAGTGGGTTCTACAATGAGCAGTTCTTC | CASSLTSGFYNEQFF
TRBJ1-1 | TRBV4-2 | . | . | TGTGCCAGCAGCCCCGGGGCTGAAGCTTTCTTT | CASSPGAEAFF
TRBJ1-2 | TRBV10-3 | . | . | TGTGCCATCAGTGAGCGAAGTGGACAGGGCTACACCTTC | CAISERSGQGYTF
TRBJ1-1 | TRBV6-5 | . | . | TGTGCCACCGGGGCGGGGGGAGCTTTCTTT | CATGAGGAFF
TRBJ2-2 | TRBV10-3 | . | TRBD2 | TGTGCCACGAGAACTAGCGGGAGGGCCGCCGGGGAGCTGTTTTTT | CATRTSGRAAGELFF
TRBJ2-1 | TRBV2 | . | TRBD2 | TGTGCCAGCAGTGATGTGACTAGCGGGAGACTGGATGAGCAGTTCTTC | CASSDVTSGRLDEQFF
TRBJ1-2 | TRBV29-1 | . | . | TGCAGCGTTGTTGATCAGCGGGGGCTCGGAGCGCTAGCTAACTATGGCTACACCTTC | CSVVDQRGLGALANYGYTF
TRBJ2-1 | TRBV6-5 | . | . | TGTGCCAGCAGTCTAAGGGGTGGTGAGCAGTTCTTC | CASSLRGGEQFF
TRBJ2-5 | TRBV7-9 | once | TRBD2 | TGTGCCAGCAGCCCAGCGGGAAGGGGGACCCAGTACTTC | CASSPAGRGTQYF
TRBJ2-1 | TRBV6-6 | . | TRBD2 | TGTGCCAGCTCACGGGGGGGTGAGCAGTTCTTC | CASSRGGEQFF
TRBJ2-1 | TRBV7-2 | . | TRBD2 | TGTGCCAGCAGCCCACGGGGACTAGCCTCAGTGCGGAATGAGCAGTTCTTC | CASSPRGLASVRNEQFF
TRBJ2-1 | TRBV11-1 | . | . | TGTGCCAGCTCCCGACGGGGAGATGAGCAGTTCTTC | CASSRRGDEQFF